This T cell receptor (beta chain) was identified in a study of sequential checkpoint blockade in melanoma. As for the study in general: First-line arms were nivolumab then ipilimumab, or the reverse, randomized 1:1. Maintenance nivolumab came after either treatment sequence.

This clone came up a few times. Clones were sequenced by immunoSEQ multiplex PCR, and TCRdb holds only the in-frame ones, with some missing. The repertoire has about 17,000 clones, approximately 70% of them found once; the top ten carry more than 9.5%. Per the germline V gene, CDR1 is PRHDT and CDR2 is FYEKMQ (reference sequence). This CDR3 region has 14 residues. Trimming took 2 bases from V and 0 from J, leaving 7 bases between them. Treatment meaning: randomized to nivolumab then ipilimumab (arm A) or the reverse (arm B). None of the patients previously received DNA-damaging chemotherapy. Live CD3+CD8+ CD19− CD56− cells were sorted from PBMCs.

This clonotype was sampled from a human donor with melanoma. The chain carries TRBV13 and TRBJ2-5; no firm D call. Source: CD8+ T cells sorted from blood (inferred from file names), taken from a patient given nivolumab and ipilimumab in sequence. CDR3 nucleotide sequence: TGTGCCAGCAGCTTAAGCCAGGACCAAGAGACCCAGTACTTC. Its protein product is CASSLSQDQETQYF.